The rows below give T cell receptor beta chains drawn from one sample of a study of neurological immune-mediated disorders. TCRdb recomputed calls from the 5' RACE reads with MiXCR, one row per CDR3 protein. The sample holds 90,000 to 150,000 distinct CDR3 sequences; approximately 3.2% are singletons and the top ten take about 1.2%. Specimen: PBMCs. Receptor source: a woman aged 25 to 39 with multiple sclerosis. Both conserved end residues are part of each CDR3. A D gene is named only where the DNA matches it firmly. Rows may omit the clone size; those that give it use once, few, many or a size class.

TGTGCCAGCAGCGTAGGTCCAGGGAGTGGCTACGAGCAGTACTTC | CASSVGPGSGYEQYF | many | TRBJ2-7 | TRBV9 | .
TGTGCCAGCAGCTTATCGTCGAGTAGCACAGATACGCAGTATTTT | CASSLSSSSTDTQYF | many | TRBJ2-3 | TRBV7-2 | .
TGTGCCAGCACCAAAGGGGTGGGCAGGGGTGAAGAAAAACTGTTTTTT | CASTKGVGRGEEKLFF | many | TRBJ1-4 | TRBV12-3/TRBV12-4 | .
TGCAGTGCCCCAGCGGGCCTCTCCTACAATGAGCAGTTCTTC | CSAPAGLSYNEQFF | many | TRBJ2-1 | TRBV20-1 | .
TGTGCCAGCAGTTACTCGATAAGGAGCCCCTATGGCTACACCTTC | CASSYSIRSPYGYTF | few | TRBJ1-2 | TRBV6-2/TRBV6-3 | .
TGTGCCAGCAGGACGGGGGTAGGGGGAGAGACCCAGTACTTC | CASRTGVGGETQYF | many | TRBJ2-5 | TRBV12-3/TRBV12-4 | .
TGCAGTGCTAATGGCGGGGGAACCTACGAGCAGTACTTC | CSANGGGTYEQYF | many | TRBJ2-7 | TRBV20-1 | TRBD2
TGTGCCAGCAGTTACCTCGACCCAGGGTGGAACACTGAAGCTTTCTTT | CASSYLDPGWNTEAFF | many | TRBJ1-1 | TRBV6-5 | .
TGCGCCAGCAGCTCTTCGGACAGGGACCTATATGGCTACACCTTC | CASSSSDRDLYGYTF | many | TRBJ1-2 | TRBV5-1 | TRBD1
TGTGCCAGCAGCTTAGGTCAGCAGGGAAACACCATATATTTT | CASSLGQQGNTIYF | many | TRBJ1-3 | TRBV7-6 | .
TGTGCCACCAGTGATTCGACAGGGGCCGGGGCCAACGTCCTGACTTTC | CATSDSTGAGANVLTF | many | TRBJ2-6 | TRBV24-1 | TRBD1
TGCGCCAGCAGAATCGGACTAGCGTTATCCTACGAGCAGTACTTC | CASRIGLALSYEQYF | many | TRBJ2-7 | TRBV5-1 | TRBD2
TGTGCCAGTAGTGAGTCAGGGCCCCTCTCCTACAATGAGCAGTTCTTC | CASSESGPLSYNEQFF | few | TRBJ2-1 | TRBV19 | .
TGTGCCAGCAGCCCCCGAGGGTGGAGTTCACCCCTCCACTTT | CASSPRGWSSPLHF | many | TRBJ1-6 | TRBV12-3/TRBV12-4 | .
TGTGCCAGCAGTACAGGGGTGGAAGTCACAGATACGCAGTATTTT | CASSTGVEVTDTQYF | many | TRBJ2-3 | TRBV3-1 | TRBD1
TGTGCCAGCAGCGTAGGTGGGCTAGCGGGAGTTTACGAGCAGTACTTC | CASSVGGLAGVYEQYF | many | TRBJ2-7 | TRBV9 | TRBD2
TGTGCCAGCAGCTGGACAGGGTGGGACACTGAAGCTTTCTTT | CASSWTGWDTEAFF | many | TRBJ1-1 | TRBV7-8 | TRBD1
TGTGCCAGCAGTTTAAGTATGCAGGGGTATTCACCCCTCCACTTT | CASSLSMQGYSPLHF | many | TRBJ1-6 | TRBV27 | .
TGTGCCAGCAGTTACTATTCGGCAGGGGAGACTGAAGCTTTCTTT | CASSYYSAGETEAFF | many | TRBJ1-1 | TRBV6-5 | .
TGTGCCACTTACGGCCTGACCTCGGGTGGCTACACCTTC | CATYGLTSGGYTF | . | TRBJ1-2 | TRBV28 | .
TGCAGTGCTAGAGTAAGAGGAGTAGGAACCGGGGAGCTGTTTTTT | CSARVRGVGTGELFF | many | TRBJ2-2 | TRBV20-1 | .
TGTGCCAGCAGGACCGGGACAGGGGGTTCAACCCTCAACTTT | CASRTGTGGSTLNF | few | TRBJ1-6 | TRBV7-2 | TRBD1
TGTGCCAGCAGTGAAATGGGAGACACCATATATTTT | CASSEMGDTIYF | many | TRBJ1-3 | TRBV2 | .
TGTGCCATCAGGGGACAGGACCTAATATACAATTTCCCGTTCTTC | CAIRGQDLIYNFPFF | many | TRBJ2-1 | TRBV10-3 | TRBD1
TGCAGCGTTACCCTAGCCGGCACTGAAGCTTTCTTT | CSVTLAGTEAFF | few | TRBJ1-1 | TRBV29-1 | .
TGCAGTGCTAGAGACCGCTCACAGGGGCGGGTTACTGAAGCTTTCTTT | CSARDRSQGRVTEAFF | . | TRBJ1-1 | TRBV20-1 | TRBD1
TGCAGTGCTAGAGATCTGGCTAACCCGATCCCTGAAGCTTTCTTT | CSARDLANPIPEAFF | many | TRBJ1-1 | TRBV20-1 | .
TGTGCCAGCGAAGGGGTGGCGAACAATGAGCAGTTCTTC | CASEGVANNEQFF | many | TRBJ2-1 | TRBV14 | .
TGTGCCAGCAGCCCACGAACAATAGCGGGAGTAGGTGAGCAGTTCTTC | CASSPRTIAGVGEQFF | many | TRBJ2-1 | TRBV7-2 | TRBD2
TGTGCCAGCAGCCCGGACAGGCCCTACGAGCAGTACTTC | CASSPDRPYEQYF | many | TRBJ2-7 | TRBV7-9 | TRBD1
TGTGCCAGCACCCAGCGGGCTAGCGGGAGATACGAGCAGTACTTC | CASTQRASGRYEQYF | many | TRBJ2-7 | TRBV12-3/TRBV12-4 | TRBD2
TGTGCCAGCAGCTTGGAGGTCAGGGCCACTGAAGCTTTCTTT | CASSLEVRATEAFF | many | TRBJ1-1 | TRBV5-5 | .
TGTGCCAGCGCCGGAGAGGGCTCCTACAATGAGCAGTTCTTC | CASAGEGSYNEQFF | many | TRBJ2-1 | TRBV7-2 | .
TGCGCCAGCAGTCCTCCAGACGGGATGGGTTACGAGCAGTACTTC | CASSPPDGMGYEQYF | many | TRBJ2-7 | TRBV5-1 | .
TGCAGTGCTAGAAGACAGATTAACTATGGCTACACCTTC | CSARRQINYGYTF | many | TRBJ1-2 | TRBV20-1 | .